This T cell receptor (beta chain) derives from a study of beta chain features in type 1 diabetes. The whole isolated RNA underwent reverse transcription, so sequencing captured expressed TCRB transcripts. Sequencing was performed with immunoSEQ multiplex PCR; in TCRdb, only in-frame clones are kept and a portion is missing. The sample shows about 350,000 clones, about 20% of them seen only once. Germline CDR1 is LNHDA and CDR2 is SQIVND (reference sequence). V was clipped by 6 bases and J by 6 bases, with 8 bases between them. The CDR3 has 12 residues. Sorted populations all had greater than 95% purity.

Sequences were obtained from naive CD4+ T cells from blood. The chain recombines TRBV19 with TRBJ2-2; the D is unclear. The sequence came from a woman under 30 in good health. The CDR3 nucleotides read TGTGCCAGTAGCCCCTTCTCCGGGGAGCTGTTTTTT. It yields the protein CASSPFSGELFF.